Shown below are 21 T cell receptor beta chains from a single sample sequenced in a study of human T cells and chemical hapten exposure. Time point specified: patch test 3, about 24 weeks after DPC sensitization. Treatment specified: therapeutic diphenylcyclopropenone sensitization with weekly scalp DPC. Each CDR3 protein is one row after TCRdb ran MiXCR on the RACE reads. This table has some 180,000 distinct CDR3 sequences, around 25% appearing once. The material was whole blood, obtained in connection with sensitization to the hapten diphenylcyclopropenone (DPC). The receptors shown here come from a woman in her forties with alopecia areata. Some clones in this sample may be carry-over from other donors' samples.

The genes are TRBV7-2 and TRBJ2-2, with D perhaps matching TRBD1 (5 bases). The germline gives CDR1 SGHTA, CDR2 FQGNSA. The germline V and J ends were trimmed by 3 bases and 5 bases, with 7 bases remaining between them. The CDR3 consists of 13 residues. The CDR3 reads CASSFRVTGELFF. The CDR3 DNA sequence: TGTGCCAGCAGCTTCAGGGTTACCGGGGAGCTGTTTTTT.

There are a few counts of this clonotype. The J gene is TRBJ1-2, the V gene TRBV21-1; the table assigns TRBD1, which was not confirmed against the DNA. TRBV21-1 is a pseudogene. This CDR3 has 16 amino acids. CDR3 bases: TGTGCCAGCAGCAAATCTGGAGGGGGCGCGACCTATGGCTACACCTTC. Its translation is CASSKSGGGATYGYTF.

This clonotype was detected a few times. V usage is TRBV9 and J usage is TRBJ2-1; 7 positions agree with TRBD2. The V gene end was trimmed by 1 base and the J gene end by 5 bases; junction bases not matched to a gene: 3. Germline lookup yields CDR1 SGDLS and CDR2 YYNGEE. The CDR3 sequence is 14 residues long. CDR3 nucleotides: TGTGCCAGCAGCGTAACTAGCGCCCACAATGAGCAGTTCTTC. Its translation: CASSVTSAHNEQFF.

This clonotype was recorded a few times. The V gene is TRBV9, the J gene TRBJ2-1, with D possibly being TRBD2 (5 bases). Germline lookup yields CDR1 SGDLS and CDR2 YYNGEE. The CDR3 is 15 amino acids. V dropped 0 bases and J dropped 5 bases, with 12 bases sitting between them. The CDR3 sequence is CASSVELGSNNEQFF. The DNA for the CDR3 is TGTGCCAGCAGCGTAGAACTAGGAAGTAACAATGAGCAGTTCTTC.

This chain links TRBV21-1 with TRBJ1-4; the D call TRBD1 from the table was never checked on the DNA. TRBV21-1 is a known pseudogene. The CDR3 runs 15 residues. This chain's CDR3 is CASSRTGGGNEKLFF. The CDR3 DNA is TGTGCCAGCAGCAGAACAGGGGGTGGTAATGAAAAACTGTTTTTT.

This chain connects TRBV29-1 to TRBJ1-2; the D gene is possibly TRBD1 (5 bases). CDR3 length equals 12 residues. CDR1 is SQVTM, CDR2 ANQGSEA, per germline. The CDR3 DNA follows: TGCGGCTACAGGCCCCAAGGTCTGGGCTACACCTTC. It is translated as CGYRPQGLGYTF.

The chain employs TRBV7-6 and TRBJ2-2; either TRBD1 or TRBD2 may supply D (5 bases each). Trimming removed 5 bases from V and 6 bases from J, with 19 bases in between. The germline V gene has CDR1 SGHVS and CDR2 FNYEAQ. CDR3 length: 16 amino acids. The CDR3 DNA follows: TGTGCCAGCAGCCAAGGGACCGACGTCCGGGCCGGGGAGCTGTTTTTT. Translated: CASSQGTDVRAGELFF.

This chain joins TRBV6-5 and TRBJ2-7; a possible D gene is TRBD2 (6 bases). Germline loops: CDR1 MNHEY, CDR2 SVGAGI. V was shortened by 5 bases and J by 3 bases, with 14 bases between the two germline ends. This CDR3 spans 14 amino acids. The DNA of the CDR3 is TGTGCCAGCAGTGCAGAACCGGGAGTCTACGAGCAGTACTTC. Its protein is CASSAEPGVYEQYF.

The CDR3 here is CASSYSRGEETQYF. The CDR3 coding sequence is TGTGCCAGCAGTTACTCGAGGGGCGAAGAGACCCAGTACTTC. The chain employs TRBV6-2 or TRBV6-3 and TRBJ2-5, with D perhaps matching TRBD1 or TRBD2 (5 bases each). Germline loops: CDR1 MNHEY, CDR2 SVGEGT. This CDR3 contains 14 residues. V lost 0 bases and J 3 bases, leaving 8 bases between the germline ends.

CDR3: CASSFRRVEQYF. As DNA, the CDR3 is TGTGCCAGCAGCTTTCGACGAGTCGAGCAGTACTTC. The V gene is TRBV7-8, the J gene TRBJ2-7; D unresolved. Germline CDR1 and CDR2: SGHVS and FQNEAQ. This CDR3 comprises 12 residues. The V gene lost 3 bases and the J gene lost 6 bases, with 9 bases spanning the gap. Full variable domain (missing parts from reference TRBV7-8 and TRBJ2-7): GAGVSQSPRYKVAKRGQDVALRCDPISGHVSLFWYQQALGQGPEFLTYFQNEAQLDKSGLPSDRFFAERPEGSVSTLKIQRTQQEDSAVYLCASSFRRVEQYFGPGTRLTVT.

This clonotype was found many times. The rearrangement links TRBV20-1 to TRBJ1-1, with D possibly TRBD1 on 6 matching bases. CDR1 DFQATT and CDR2 SNEGSKA come from the germline V gene (reference sequence). The CDR3 sequence is 12 residues long. Trimming took off 0 bases at V and 8 bases at J, with 10 bases between the two ends. The DNA for the CDR3 is TGCAGTGCTAGAGATGGACAGAAGGAAGCTTTCTTT. Protein product: CSARDGQKEAFF.

V usage is TRBV7-8 and J usage is TRBJ1-5; D is undetermined. The CDR3 is made up of 15 amino acids. The V end was cut by 5 bases, the J end by 7 bases, with 18 bases between. The germline V gene has CDR1 SGHVS and CDR2 FQNEAQ. CDR3 in DNA: TGTGCCAGCAGCGCCCGGCTGCGAGGGCACCAGCCCCAGCATTTT. This translates into CASSARLRGHQPQHF.

This clonotype turned up a few times. The rearrangement links TRBV7-2 to TRBJ2-7; possibly TRBD1 for D (5 bases). The CDR3 sequence is 15 residues long. CDR1 and CDR2 from the germline V gene are SGHTA and FQGNSA. The V gene lost 1 base and the J gene lost 2 bases, with 12 bases spanning the gap. The CDR3, as DNA: TGTGCCAGCAGCTTAGATTGGGGCCCTACCTACGAGCAGTACTTC. Translating gives CASSLDWGPTYEQYF.

Only one count was recorded for this clonotype. DNA for the CDR3: TGCGCCAGCAGCCCAAAAGTTGTGGGACCAGCCATCAATGAGCAGTTCTTC. It translates to CASSPKVVGPAINEQFF. The gene calls are TRBV4-1 and TRBJ2-1, with D possibly being TRBD1 or TRBD2 (5 bases each). This CDR3 contains 17 residues. Trimming removed 4 bases at V and 6 bases at J, with 22 bases between. CDR1 and CDR2 (germline): MGHRA, YSYEKL.

Worth noting for this clonotype: One end of the junction fails to match germline, which may point to a read error. V and J are TRBV29-1 and TRBJ1-5; D perhaps matches TRBD1 (5 bases). Germline V gene sequence: CDR1 SQVTM, CDR2 ANQGSEA. The CDR3 runs 14 residues. Here the CDR3 reads CSVSYGTGSQTQHF. For the CDR3, the DNA is TGCAGCGTTTCTTACGGGACCGGATCTCAGACCCAGCATTTT.

The rearrangement joins TRBV11-2 to TRBJ2-2, with a tentative D call TRBD2 (5 bases). Germline V lookup: CDR1 SGHAT, CDR2 FQNNGV. The CDR3 contains 14 residues. Trimming pared 1 base from V and 6 bases from J, leaving 9 bases between. The CDR3 is CASSLVVGAGELFF. The DNA for the CDR3 is TGTGCCAGCAGCTTAGTTGTGGGAGCCGGGGAGCTGTTTTTT.

This clonotype was counted a few times. The V call is TRBV7-9, the J call TRBJ2-2; D is uncertain. Germline V gene data show CDR1 as SEHNR and CDR2 as FQNEAQ (reference sequence). Trimming stripped 7 bases from V and 1 base from J, with 4 bases between. This CDR3 has 12 amino acids. The DNA for the CDR3 is TGTGCCAGCATGCAGAACACCGGGGAGCTGTTTTTT. This translates into CASMQNTGELFF.

This clonotype was found many times. V gene TRBV7-9 combines with J gene TRBJ1-1, with D tentatively TRBD1 (5 bases). V shed 1 base and J shed 4 bases, with 10 bases lying between them. CDR1 and CDR2 (germline): SEHNR, FQNEAQ (reference sequence). This CDR3 is 14 amino acids long. The CDR3 loop reads CASSLGRAVTEAFF. The CDR3 DNA reads as TGTGCCAGCAGCTTAGGCAGGGCGGTCACTGAAGCTTTCTTT.

This clonotype was observed a handful of times. This rearrangement joins TRBV7-2 to TRBJ2-1; either TRBD1 or TRBD2 may fit D (5 bases each). CDR1 and CDR2 from the germline V gene are SGHTA and FQGNSA. V gave up 5 bases and J gave up 7 bases, with 24 bases separating them. CDR3 length: 17 residues. The CDR3 loop is CASSQRAGTALGNEQFF. The CDR3 DNA reads as TGTGCCAGCAGCCAAAGGGCCGGGACGGCCCTCGGGAATGAGCAGTTCTTC.

The genes are TRBV28 and TRBJ1-2; D is possibly TRBD1 (6 bases). V lost 8 bases and J 4 bases, leaving 11 bases between the germline ends. The germline V gene encodes CDR1 MDHEN and CDR2 SYDVKM. The CDR3 has 12 residues. CDR3 sequence: CASRQASYGYTF. CDR3 sequence (DNA): TGTGCCAGCCGACAGGCCTCCTATGGCTACACCTTC.

There are a few counts of this clonotype. The chain carries TRBV5-1 and TRBJ1-2; possible D gene TRBD1, 5 bases. Deletions cut 5 bases from V and 0 bases from J, with 11 bases between. CDR3 length: 14 residues. Germline loops: CDR1 SGHRS, CDR2 YFSETQ. This CDR3 reads CASSFTTANYGYTF. The DNA of the CDR3 is TGCGCCAGCAGTTTCACGACAGCTAACTATGGCTACACCTTC.